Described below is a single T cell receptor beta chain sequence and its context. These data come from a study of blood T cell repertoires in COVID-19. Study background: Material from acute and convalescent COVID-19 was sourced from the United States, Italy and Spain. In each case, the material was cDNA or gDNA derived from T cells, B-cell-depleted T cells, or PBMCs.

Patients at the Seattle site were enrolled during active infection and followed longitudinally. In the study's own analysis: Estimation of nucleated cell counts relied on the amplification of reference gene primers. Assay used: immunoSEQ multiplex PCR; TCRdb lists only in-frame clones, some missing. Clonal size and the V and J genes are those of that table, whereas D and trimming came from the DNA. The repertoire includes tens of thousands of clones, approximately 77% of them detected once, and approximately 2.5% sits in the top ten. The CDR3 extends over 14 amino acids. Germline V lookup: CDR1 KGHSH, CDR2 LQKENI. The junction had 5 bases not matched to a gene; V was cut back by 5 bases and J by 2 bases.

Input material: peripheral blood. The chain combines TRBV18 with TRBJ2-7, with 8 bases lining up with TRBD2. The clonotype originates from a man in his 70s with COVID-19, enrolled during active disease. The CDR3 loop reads CASSGLSGAYEQYF. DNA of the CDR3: TGTGCCAGCTCAGGCCTTAGCGGGGCCTACGAGCAGTACTTC.